This TCR beta chain was captured by sequencing in a study of healthy donors' naive CD4 and CD8 T cells. Each TCR library used about 500 ng of total RNA and a linear amplification protocol. Methods used by the authors: From four or five healthy donors, almost 80,000 rearranged TCR alpha transcripts were sequenced. MiXCR, run by TCRdb on the reads, gives a single entry per CDR3 protein. The V and J calls were not made by the authors but by TCRdb's processing. The sample holds approximately 180,000 distinct CDR3 sequences, 65% to 75% seen once. Study conclusions and caveats: The study did not address homeostatic proliferation effects in naive T cells. Negatively charged CDR3s marked CD8+ lineage; positively charged CDR3s marked CD4+ lineage.

CDR1 is PRHDT and CDR2 is FYEKMQ in the germline V gene (reference sequence). The CDR3 has 13 amino acids. V was pared by 4 bases and J by 3 bases, with 9 bases between. This clonotype occurred once. Its antigen is not known. Sorting defined naive CD4+ as CD4+CD8-CD45RO-CD45RA+ and naive CD8+ as CD8+CD4-CD45RA+CD27bright. The chain employs TRBV13 and TRBJ1-1; D gene unclear. Sequenced input: naive CD4+ and CD8+ T cells sorted from blood, pooled from several donors. The sequence was obtained from a pool of human donors in good health; the sample pools cells from several healthy donors. The CDR3 here is CASSSFFYTEAFF. The CDR3 DNA follows: TGTGCCAGCAGCTCCTTCTTCTACACTGAAGCTTTCTTT.